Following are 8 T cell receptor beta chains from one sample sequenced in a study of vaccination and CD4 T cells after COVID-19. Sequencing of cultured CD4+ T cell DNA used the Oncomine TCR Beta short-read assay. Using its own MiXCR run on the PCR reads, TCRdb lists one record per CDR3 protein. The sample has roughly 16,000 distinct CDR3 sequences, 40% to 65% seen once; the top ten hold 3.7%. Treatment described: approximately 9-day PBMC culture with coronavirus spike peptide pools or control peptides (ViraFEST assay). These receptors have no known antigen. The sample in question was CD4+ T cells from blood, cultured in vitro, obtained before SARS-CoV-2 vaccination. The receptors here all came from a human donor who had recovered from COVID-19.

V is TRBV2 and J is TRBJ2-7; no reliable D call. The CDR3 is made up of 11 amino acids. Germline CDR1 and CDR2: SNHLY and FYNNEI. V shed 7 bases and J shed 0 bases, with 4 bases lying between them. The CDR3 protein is CASTISYEQYF. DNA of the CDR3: TGTGCCAGCACGATCTCCTACGAGCAGTACTTC.

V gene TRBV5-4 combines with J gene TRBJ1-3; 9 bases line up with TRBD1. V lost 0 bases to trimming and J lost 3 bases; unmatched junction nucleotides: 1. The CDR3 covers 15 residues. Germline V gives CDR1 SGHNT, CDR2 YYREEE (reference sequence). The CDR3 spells CASSLAGQGGNTIYF. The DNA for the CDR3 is TGTGCCAGCAGCTTGGCGGGACAGGGTGGAAACACCATATATTTT.

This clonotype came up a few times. The CDR3 loop reads CASSYSVRPAGPSPLHF. CDR3 in DNA: TGTGCCAGCAGTTATTCGGTCCGACCTGCAGGGCCTTCACCCCTCCACTTT. V and J are TRBV6-5 and TRBJ1-6; D possibly corresponds to TRBD1 (5 bases). This CDR3 spans 17 amino acids. Per germline, CDR1 MNHEY and CDR2 SVGAGI. The germline V and J ends were trimmed by 3 bases and 9 bases, with 21 bases remaining between them.

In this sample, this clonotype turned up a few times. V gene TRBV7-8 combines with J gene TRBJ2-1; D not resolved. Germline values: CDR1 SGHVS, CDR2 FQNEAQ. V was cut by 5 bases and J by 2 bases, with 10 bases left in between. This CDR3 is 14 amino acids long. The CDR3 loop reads CASSRRLTYNEQFF. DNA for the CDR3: TGTGCCAGCAGCCGCCGCCTAACCTACAATGAGCAGTTCTTC.

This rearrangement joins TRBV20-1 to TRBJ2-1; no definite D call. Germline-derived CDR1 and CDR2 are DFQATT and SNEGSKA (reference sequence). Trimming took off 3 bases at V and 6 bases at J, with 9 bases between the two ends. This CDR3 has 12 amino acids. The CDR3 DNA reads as TGCAGTGCTAGGCCTTTGAGCAATGAGCAGTTCTTC. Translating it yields CSARPLSNEQFF.

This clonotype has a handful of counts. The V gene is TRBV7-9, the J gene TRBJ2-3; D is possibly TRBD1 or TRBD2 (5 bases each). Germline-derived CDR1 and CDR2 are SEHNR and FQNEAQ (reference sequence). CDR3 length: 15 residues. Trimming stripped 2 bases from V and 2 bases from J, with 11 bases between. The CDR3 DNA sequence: TGTGCCAGCAGCTTACAGGGAGTATTCACAGATACGCAGTATTTT. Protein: CASSLQGVFTDTQYF. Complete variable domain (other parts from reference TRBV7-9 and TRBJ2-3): DTGVSQNPRHKITKRGQNVTFRCDPISEHNRLYWYRQTLGQGPEFLTYFQNEAQLEKSRLLSDRFSAERPKGSFSTLEIQRTEQGDSAMYLCASSLQGVFTDTQYFGPGTRLTVL.

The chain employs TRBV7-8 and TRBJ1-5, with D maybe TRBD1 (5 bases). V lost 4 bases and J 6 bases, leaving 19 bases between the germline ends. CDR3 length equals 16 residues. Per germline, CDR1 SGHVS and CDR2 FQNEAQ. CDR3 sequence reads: CASSSMGTPGGQPQHF. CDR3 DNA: TGTGCCAGCAGCTCCATGGGCACCCCCGGGGGTCAGCCCCAGCATTTT.

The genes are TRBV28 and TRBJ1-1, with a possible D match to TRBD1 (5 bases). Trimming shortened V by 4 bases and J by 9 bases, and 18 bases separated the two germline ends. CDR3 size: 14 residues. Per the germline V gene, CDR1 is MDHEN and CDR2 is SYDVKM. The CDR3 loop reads CASSSTPRGAKAFF. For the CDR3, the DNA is TGTGCCAGCAGTTCGACCCCTAGAGGGGCCAAAGCTTTCTTT.